The clone carrying this TCR beta chain turned up a few times. Its target is not known. This record comes from a study of T cells after yellow fever vaccination. Study-wide findings and caveats: On re-exposure, the response was weaker but peaked faster, at day 5 versus 15. Most clones from primary vaccination were detected again post-booster (approximately 97% CD4, roughly 85% CD8). Abundant bulk-derived clonotypes could contaminate FACS-sorted repertoires.

V lost 5 bases to trimming and J lost 1 base; unmatched junction nucleotides: 4. Germline-derived CDR1 and CDR2 are SEHNR and FQNEAQ (reference sequence). The CDR3 has 14 amino acids. TCR cDNA, made by 5'RACE template switching, carried an added universal primer site and UMIs. TCRdb used MiXCR to reprocess the 5' RACE reads, holding one entry per CDR3 protein. The sample lists some 350,000 distinct CDR3 sequences, 4% occurring once. The rearrangement joins TRBV7-9 to TRBJ2-5; 7 bases align to TRBD1. The material sequenced was PBMCs, taken 5 days after the yellow fever booster vaccination. This receptor was identified in a man aged 18 to 30 who received the YFV17D yellow fever vaccine. The CDR3 reads CASSRGQAQETQYF. DNA of the CDR3: TGTGCCAGCAGCCGAGGACAGGCCCAAGAGACCCAGTACTTC.